A selection of T cell receptor beta chains follows, all from one sample in a study of OX40 agonist ivuxolimab in advanced cancers. Assay used: immunoSEQ multiplex PCR; TCRdb lists only in-frame clones, some missing. The repertoire holds 100,000 to 150,000 clones, with 85% to 95% as singletons. The source was CD4+ or CD8+ T cells sorted from blood, collected in a trial of the OX40 agonist ivuxolimab. The source of these receptors is an adult with an advanced solid tumor such as melanoma, head and neck, liver or kidney cancer. Both conserved end residues are part of each CDR3. The D gene is left open where the match is weak. Rows give clone size only sometimes, using once, few, many, or a class for an expanded clone.

V	size	J	D	CDR3	DNA
TRBV19	few	TRBJ1-1	.	CASSPGKNTEAFF	TGTGCCAGTAGTCCAGGGAAGAACACTGAAGCTTTCTTT
TRBV18	.	TRBJ2-3	.	CASSAGAPSTDTQYF	TGTGCCAGCTCGGCAGGGGCGCCTAGCACAGATACGCAGTATTTT
TRBV28	.	TRBJ1-1	.	CASSPYREVSTEAFF	TGTGCCAGCAGCCCCTACAGGGAGGTGAGCACTGAAGCTTTCTTT
TRBV6-1	.	TRBJ2-3	.	CAGGDSNTDTQYF	TGTGCCGGAGGGGACAGCAACACAGATACGCAGTATTTT
TRBV28	.	TRBJ2-1	.	CASRTTGREQFF	TGTGCCAGCAGGACCACAGGCCGTGAGCAGTTCTTC
TRBV4-3	.	TRBJ1-6	.	CASSEGPSYNSPLHF	TGCGCCAGCAGCGAGGGACCATCCTATAATTCACCCCTCCACTTT
TRBV5-1	once	TRBJ1-6	.	CASSGGSYNSPLHF	TGCGCCAGCAGCGGGGGCTCCTATAATTCACCCCTCCACTTT
TRBV19	.	TRBJ1-2	TRBD1	CASSIQGAHTMETNYGYTF	TGTGCCAGTAGTATACAGGGGGCACATACGATGGAGACTAACTATGGCTACACCTTC
TRBV6-5	.	TRBJ1-1	.	CASSYLGTGEGEAFF	TGTGCCAGCAGTTACCTCGGGACGGGGGAGGGCGAAGCTTTCTTT
TRBV18	.	TRBJ2-3	TRBD1	CASSPLGQGDVDTQYF	TGTGCCAGCTCACCACTGGGACAGGGGGATGTAGATACGCAGTATTTT
TRBV7-2	.	TRBJ1-1	.	CASRLVGGGRGTEAFF	TGTGCCAGCAGGTTAGTCGGCGGGGGTCGAGGCACTGAAGCTTTCTTT
TRBV7-2	.	TRBJ2-7	.	CASSSYRPGYEQYF	TGTGCCAGCAGCTCCTATCGGCCCGGGTACGAGCAGTACTTC
TRBV6-5	.	TRBJ2-3	.	CASSWTPASTDTQYF	TGTGCCAGCAGTTGGACGCCTGCTAGCACAGATACGCAGTATTTT
TRBV10-1	.	TRBJ2-1	.	CASSEVRLGGGVLFF	TGCGCCAGCAGTGAAGTTCGTCTGGGAGGGGGCGTGCTGTTCTTC
TRBV7-9	once	TRBJ1-2	.	CASSLEVSGYTF	TGTGCCAGCAGCTTAGAAGTGTCTGGCTACACCTTC
TRBV18	.	TRBJ2-1	TRBD2	CASSPPTSGYNEQFF	TGTGCCAGCTCACCGCCCACTAGCGGGTACAATGAGCAGTTCTTC
TRBV7-9	.	TRBJ2-3	.	CASSSPTDTQYF	TGTGCCAGCAGCTCGCCGACAGATACGCAGTATTTT
TRBV19	.	TRBJ1-5	TRBD1	CASSSRQGYQPQHF	TGTGCCAGTAGTTCCAGACAGGGGTATCAGCCCCAGCATTTT
TRBV7-6	.	TRBJ2-1	TRBD2	CASSSGLSGRGTKEQFF	TGTGCCAGCAGCTCCGGTCTTAGCGGGAGGGGAACTAAGGAGCAGTTCTTC
TRBV7-9	.	TRBJ2-3	TRBD1	CASSLYRGQKADTQYF	TGTGCCAGCAGCTTGTACAGGGGGCAGAAAGCAGATACGCAGTATTTT
TRBV5-6	few	TRBJ1-2	.	CASSWGREVGYTF	TGTGCCAGCAGCTGGGGCAGGGAGGTTGGCTACACCTTC
TRBV30	.	TRBJ1-3	TRBD1	CATQGAAGNTIYF	TGTGCCACACAGGGGGCAGCCGGAAACACCATATATTTT
TRBV5-1	.	TRBJ2-1	.	CASSPSRGGQFF	TGCGCCAGCAGCCCCTCGAGGGGCGGGCAGTTCTTC
TRBV9	once	TRBJ1-2	.	CASSGGGGTYGYTF	TGTGCCAGCAGCGGGGGCGGGGGTACCTATGGCTACACCTTC
TRBV11-2	.	TRBJ2-7	.	CASSLARTVSSYEQYF	TGTGCCAGCAGCTTAGCAAGGACAGTAAGCTCCTACGAGCAGTACTTC
TRBV11-2	.	TRBJ1-2	TRBD1	CASSLTGGAGNYGYTF	TGTGCCAGCAGCCTGACAGGGGGCGCGGGTAACTATGGCTACACCTTC
TRBV5-6	.	TRBJ1-5	.	CASSSWRLNQPQHF	TGTGCCAGCAGCTCGTGGCGGCTCAATCAGCCCCAGCATTTT
TRBV19	.	TRBJ2-3	.	CASGRGRPLGTDTQYF	TGTGCCAGCGGGCGGGGCCGACCCTTGGGCACAGATACGCAGTATTTT
TRBV6-5	.	TRBJ1-1	TRBD1	CASSYSTGGEAEAFF	TGTGCCAGCAGTTACTCGACAGGGGGTGAAGCTGAAGCTTTCTTT
TRBV2	.	TRBJ2-1	.	CASSVVVEQFF	TGTGCCAGCAGTGTGGTTGTTGAGCAGTTCTTC
TRBV5-1	.	TRBJ1-2	.	CASSLLGGDYGYTF	TGCGCCAGCAGCTTGTTAGGGGGTGACTATGGCTACACCTTC